One sample yielded the 17 T cell receptor beta chains listed below, sequenced in a study of cytomegalovirus exposure and HLA in healthy donors. Researchers ran the PCR with 60 Vbeta and 13 Jbeta primers. Assay: immunoSEQ multiplex PCR; the TCRdb copy retains only in-frame clones and omits some. The data contain around 92,000 clones, 65% to 80% of them singletons. The sample taken for sequencing was PBMCs. These receptors originate from a woman aged 70 to 79 in good health and CMV-seropositive.

The chain carries TRBV4-1 and TRBJ2-7; 8 positions agree with TRBD1. Germline V gene data show CDR1 as MGHRA and CDR2 as YSYEKL. With 4 bases clipped from V and 2 bases from J, the junction kept 4 bases outside the gene matches. CDR3 length: 14 amino acids. In DNA form, the CDR3 reads TGCGCCAGCAGCCGAGGACAGGGAACCTACGAGCAGTACTTC. Protein: CASSRGQGTYEQYF.

The chain has TRBV5-1 and TRBJ1-3; 8 bases fit TRBD1. CDR1 is SGHRS, CDR2 YFSETQ, per germline. J lost 3 bases, V lost 1 base, and 6 bases had no gene match. The CDR3 loop spans 16 amino acids. The CDR3 sequence is CASSLSAGGYGNTIYF. The CDR3 coding sequence is TGCGCCAGCAGCTTGTCAGCAGGGGGCTATGGAAACACCATATATTTT. Complete variable domain (other parts from reference TRBV5-1 and TRBJ1-3): KAGVTQTPRYLIKTRGQQVTLSCSPISGHRSVSWYQQTPGQGLQFLFEYFSETQRNKGNFPGRFSGRQFSNSRSEMNVSTLELGDSALYLCASSLSAGGYGNTIYFGEGSWLTVV.

The genes are TRBV28 and TRBJ1-4; 7 bases fit TRBD1. The CDR3 spans 14 residues. V lost 6 bases and J lost 8; bases outside the gene matches: 9. From germline, CDR1 is MDHEN and CDR2 SYDVKM. For the CDR3, the DNA is TGTGCCAGCAGCTACTCCGGGACAGTCGAAAAACTGTTTTTT. Its protein is CASSYSGTVEKLFF. Together with reference TRBV28 and TRBJ1-4, the CDR3 gives the full variable domain: DVKVTQSSRYLVKRTGEKVFLECVQDMDHENMFWYRQDPGLGLRLIYFSYDVKMKEKGDIPEGYSVSREKKERFSLILESASTNQTSMYLCASSYSGTVEKLFFGSGTQLSVL.

The CDR3 nucleotides read TGCGCCAGCAGCTTGGGTCAGGCGCTCAACACCGGGGAGCTGTTTTTT. This encodes CASSLGQALNTGELFF. The rearrangement links TRBV5-1 to TRBJ2-2; D unclear. The length of the CDR3 is 16 residues. Per germline, CDR1 SGHRS and CDR2 YFSETQ. Trimming took off 0 bases at V and 2 bases at J, with 11 bases between the two ends.

This chain uses TRBV6-5 with TRBJ1-2, with 8 bases identical to TRBD1. The CDR3 is 15 residues long. The germline CDR1 and CDR2 sequences are MNHEY and SVGAGI. With 5 bases clipped from V and 4 bases from J, the junction kept 9 bases outside the gene matches. Written as DNA, the CDR3 is TGTGCCAGCAGTCAGGGGGCGCCTGGGGGCTATGGCTACACCTTC. Translated, it gives CASSQGAPGGYGYTF.

The chain joins TRBV5-1 to TRBJ2-7; D perhaps matches TRBD1 (6 bases). The V end was cut by 4 bases, the J end by 3 bases, with 17 bases between. Germline V lookup: CDR1 SGHRS, CDR2 YFSETQ. The CDR3 runs 15 residues. CDR3 in DNA: TGCGCCAGCAGCCAACGGACAGTGGGGGACTACGAGCAGTACTTC. Its protein product is CASSQRTVGDYEQYF.

This clone has more than one count but fewer than ten. The rearrangement uses TRBV6-1 and TRBJ2-2; D unresolved. This CDR3 is 15 amino acids long. CDR1 is MNHNS and CDR2 is SASEGT in the germline V gene. Trimming removed 3 bases from V and 0 bases from J, with 8 bases in between. The CDR3 nucleotides are TGTGCCAGCAGTGAGTCGGTAACGAACACCGGGGAGCTGTTTTTT. This codes for CASSESVTNTGELFF.

This chain joins TRBV10-2 and TRBJ2-5, with no clear D. The end of the DNA is better explained by TRBJ2-7, so the J call may be wrong. The CDR3 is made up of 12 amino acids. Germline V gene data show CDR1 as WSHSY and CDR2 as SAAADI. For the CDR3, the DNA is TGCGCCAGCAGCCCGGTTCCCTACGAGCAGTACTTC. This gives the protein CASSPVPYEQYF.

This clone was seen once. The chain links TRBV28 to TRBJ2-1; 8 bases are a match to TRBD2. Germline V lookup: CDR1 MDHEN, CDR2 SYDVKM. V lost 7 bases and J lost 13; bases outside the gene matches: 9. The CDR3 sequence is 12 residues long. CDR3 sequence (DNA): TGTGCCAGCATTGGCGGGGGGAGGCTTCAGTTCTTC. Translated: CASIGGGRLQFF.

The rearrangement uses TRBV6-5 and TRBJ1-2; 7 nucleotides agree with TRBD1. Germline assignment: CDR1 MNHEY and CDR2 SVGAGI. The CDR3 is made up of 13 amino acids. V lost 2 bases and J lost 4; bases outside the gene matches: 1. CDR3 loop: CASSYAGGYGYTF. The CDR3 DNA reads as TGTGCCAGCAGTTACGCAGGGGGCTATGGCTACACCTTC.

The V and J genes are TRBV7-8 and TRBJ2-3; tentatively, D is TRBD2 (5 bases). V lost 5 bases and J 1 base, leaving 16 bases between the germline ends. This CDR3 has 16 amino acids. Germline V gene data show CDR1 as SGHVS and CDR2 as FQNEAQ. CDR3 in amino acids: CASSHGGRVRTDTQYF. The CDR3 nucleotides read TGTGCCAGCAGCCACGGCGGGCGGGTACGCACAGATACGCAGTATTTT.

V gene TRBV11-3 combines with J gene TRBJ2-7; 7 positions match TRBD1. With V trimmed by 5 bases and J by 0 bases, 7 bases remained unmatched. In germline, CDR1 is SGHNT, CDR2 YENEEA. This CDR3 contains 15 residues. The CDR3 spells CASSVSWDSSYEQYF. For the CDR3, the DNA is TGTGCCAGCAGCGTATCCTGGGACAGCTCCTACGAGCAGTACTTC.

V and J are TRBV18 and TRBJ2-1; 12 nucleotides align to TRBD1. Germline values: CDR1 KGHSH, CDR2 LQKENI. The J segment lost 9 bases and the V segment lost 1 base, leaving 10 bases of the junction unmatched. The CDR3 runs to 17 residues. CDR3 residues: CASSPRMGQGAPGEQFF. The CDR3 DNA follows: TGTGCCAGCTCACCACGAATGGGACAGGGGGCCCCCGGTGAGCAGTTCTTC.

The chain is built from TRBV7-2 and TRBJ2-7; possible D gene TRBD1, 6 bases. Germline V gene data show CDR1 as SGHTA and CDR2 as FQGNSA. Trimming took off 1 base at V and 4 bases at J, with 11 bases between the two ends. There are 14 residues in the CDR3. DNA for the CDR3: TGTGCCAGCAGCTTAGGGGGGACATCATACGAGCAGTACTTC. Its translation: CASSLGGTSYEQYF.

The V and J genes are TRBV9 and TRBJ1-5; tentatively, D is TRBD1 (6 bases). Germline values: CDR1 SGDLS, CDR2 YYNGEE. This CDR3 has 13 amino acids. Trimming pared 1 base from V and 8 bases from J, leaving 10 bases between. The CDR3 sequence is CASSVQGSEPQHF. Here the CDR3 DNA reads TGTGCCAGCAGCGTACAGGGGTCAGAGCCCCAGCATTTT.

The gene calls are TRBV6-1 and TRBJ2-7, with 7 bases identical to TRBD2. V lost 7 bases, J lost 2 bases, and 11 bases stayed unmatched. Looked up from germline, CDR1 is MNHNS and CDR2 is SASEGT. The CDR3 has 15 amino acids. The CDR3 protein is CASKTTGGIAYEQYF. The CDR3 DNA reads TGTGCCAGCAAAACAACGGGGGGTATAGCCTACGAGCAGTACTTC.

The chain links TRBV2 to TRBJ1-1; D perhaps matches TRBD1 (6 bases). This CDR3 has 15 residues. Germline CDR1 is SNHLY and CDR2 is FYNNEI. Trimming removed 7 bases from V and 0 bases from J, with 15 bases in between. In nucleotides, the CDR3 is TGTGCCAGCAAGGGGGGGCTCCTAATGAACACTGAAGCTTTCTTT. It specifies CASKGGLLMNTEAFF.